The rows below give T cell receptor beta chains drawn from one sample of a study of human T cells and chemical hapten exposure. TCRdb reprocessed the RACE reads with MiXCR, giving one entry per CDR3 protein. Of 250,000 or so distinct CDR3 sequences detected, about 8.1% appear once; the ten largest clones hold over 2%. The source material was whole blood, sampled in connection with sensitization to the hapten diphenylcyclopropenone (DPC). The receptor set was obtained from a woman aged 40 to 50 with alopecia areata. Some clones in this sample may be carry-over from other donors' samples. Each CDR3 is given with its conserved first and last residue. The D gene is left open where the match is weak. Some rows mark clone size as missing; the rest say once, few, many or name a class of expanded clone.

CASSQDRWREQYF | TGTGCCAGCAGCCAAGATCGGTGGCGCGAGCAGTACTTC | NA | TRBJ2-7 | NA | TRBV4-2
CASSPWTRNAGDTQYF | TGTGCCAGCAGTCCTTGGACTAGAAACGCGGGAGATACGCAGTATTTT | NA | TRBJ2-3 | TRBD2 | TRBV6-2/TRBV6-3
CASSLANTQYF | TGTGCCAGCAGCCTAGCTAACACGCAGTATTTT | few | TRBJ2-3 | NA | TRBV7-9
CASSLDRGPGNTIYF | TGCGCCAGCAGCTTGGACAGGGGGCCTGGAAACACCATATATTTT | NA | TRBJ1-3 | TRBD1 | TRBV5-1
CASSFRGHFYNEQFF | TGTGCCAGCAGTTTCAGGGGGCATTTCTACAATGAGCAGTTCTTC | few | TRBJ2-1 | TRBD1 | TRBV28
CASSQGGSTYNEQFF | TGCGCCAGCAGCCAAGGCGGGAGCACCTACAATGAGCAGTTCTTC | few | TRBJ2-1 | TRBD2 | TRBV4-3
CASSFSSESVLTF | TGCGCCAGCAGCTTTTCATCAGAGTCCGTCCTGACTTTC | few | TRBJ2-6 | NA | TRBV5-1
CSAGRPEYNEQFF | TGCAGTGCTGGGCGACCAGAGTACAATGAGCAGTTCTTC | NA | TRBJ2-1 | NA | TRBV20-1
CATSWRTGGSNEQFF | TGTGCCACCTCCTGGCGGACAGGGGGATCAAATGAGCAGTTCTTC | few | TRBJ2-1 | TRBD1 | TRBV4-2
CASTGRESITGELFF | TGTGCCAGCACTGGCAGGGAATCGATCACCGGGGAGCTGTTTTTT | few | TRBJ2-2 | NA | TRBV6-1
CSASRGRAGANVLTF | TGCAGTGCTAGCCGCGGCAGGGCTGGGGCCAACGTCCTGACTTTC | few | TRBJ2-6 | NA | TRBV20-1
CASSESLQGASNTIYF | TGTGCCAGCAGTGAATCTCTCCAGGGGGCGAGCAACACCATATATTTT | once | TRBJ1-3 | TRBD1 | TRBV6-1
CATSRGRGANTEAFF | TGTGCCACCAGCAGAGGCCGGGGAGCCAACACTGAAGCTTTCTTT | few | TRBJ1-1 | NA | TRBV15
CASSRRGATNEKLFF | TGTGCCAGCAGCCGTCGGGGCGCAACTAATGAAAAACTGTTTTTT | NA | TRBJ1-4 | NA | TRBV14
CSARSSGPYNEQFF | TGCAGTGCTAGGTCTAGCGGACCCTACAATGAGCAGTTCTTC | NA | TRBJ2-1 | TRBD2 | TRBV20-1
CASSPVQGGRRIQYF | TGTGCCAGCAGCCCAGTCCAGGGCGGTAGAAGGATTCAGTACTTC | few | TRBJ2-4 | NA | TRBV11-2
CATSRDVYQPQHF | TGTGCCACCAGCAGAGACGTATATCAGCCCCAGCATTTT | many | TRBJ1-5 | NA | TRBV15
CSAPIGQGDYGYTF | TGCAGTGCCCCAATCGGACAGGGGGACTATGGCTACACCTTC | once | TRBJ1-2 | TRBD1 | TRBV20-1
CSVDPPDRPGELFF | TGCAGCGTTGATCCCCCGGACAGGCCCGGGGAGCTGTTTTTT | few | TRBJ2-2 | TRBD1 | TRBV29-1
CASSPGGETQYF | TGTGCCAGCAGTCCTGGGGGAGAGACCCAGTACTTC | many | TRBJ2-5 | NA | TRBV12-3/TRBV12-4
CASKRLAGIQETQYF | TGCGCCAGCAAAAGACTAGCGGGGATTCAAGAGACCCAGTACTTC | few | TRBJ2-5 | TRBD2 | TRBV4-1
CASSLLERSGSTGELFF | TGTGCCAGCAGTTTATTGGAACGGTCAGGGAGCACCGGGGAGCTGTTTTTT | few | TRBJ2-2 | NA | TRBV28
CASSVSGDEKLFF | TGTGCCAGCAGTGTCTCAGGGGACGAAAAACTGTTTTTT | few | TRBJ1-4 | NA | TRBV2
CASSDLHSNQPQHF | TGTGCCAGCAGTGATCTCCATAGCAATCAGCCCCAGCATTTT | NA | TRBJ1-5 | NA | TRBV2